The following is a TCR beta chain sequence with its context. What it binds is unknown. This specimen belongs to a study of tissue T cells after allogeneic stem cell transplantation. This CDR3 is 15 amino acids long. The V end was cut by 0 bases, the J end by 4 bases, with 10 bases between. The germline gives CDR1 MNHEY, CDR2 SVGAGI. Sequenced by immunoSEQ multiplex PCR; TCRdb stores in-frame clones only, minus some. The sample holds fewer than 30,000 clones; roughly 85% are singletons and the top ten take roughly 3.5%. Study results and limitations: Limitations included a small, clinically heterogeneous cohort and limited sampling depth.

The sequence was obtained from a woman aged 18-55 years who later had graft-versus-host disease after an allogeneic stem cell transplant. The sequencing used blood, collected before transplantation. The V gene is TRBV6-5, the J gene TRBJ2-1; a weak D match, TRBD1 (5 bases). In nucleotides, the CDR3 is TGTGCCAGCAGTTACTCAGGGGAAGGATACAATGAGCAGTTCTTC. Amino acid sequence: CASSYSGEGYNEQFF.